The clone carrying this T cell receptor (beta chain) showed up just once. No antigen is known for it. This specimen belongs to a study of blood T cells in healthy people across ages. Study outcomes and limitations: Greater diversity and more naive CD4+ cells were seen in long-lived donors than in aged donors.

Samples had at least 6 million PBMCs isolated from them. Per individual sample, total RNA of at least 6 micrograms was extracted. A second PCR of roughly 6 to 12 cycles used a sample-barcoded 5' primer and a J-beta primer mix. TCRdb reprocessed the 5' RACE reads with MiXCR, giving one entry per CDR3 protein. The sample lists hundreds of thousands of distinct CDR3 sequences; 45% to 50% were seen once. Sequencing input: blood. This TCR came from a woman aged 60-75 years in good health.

In DNA, the CDR3 is TGTGCCAGTAGCCCCCCTGGAAACTATGGCTACACCTTC. The encoded protein is CASSPPGNYGYTF. V usage is TRBV19 and J usage is TRBJ1-2; no firm D call. Trimming pared 6 bases from V and 2 bases from J, leaving 10 bases between. This CDR3 is 13 amino acids long. Germline assignment: CDR1 LNHDA and CDR2 SQIVND (reference sequence).